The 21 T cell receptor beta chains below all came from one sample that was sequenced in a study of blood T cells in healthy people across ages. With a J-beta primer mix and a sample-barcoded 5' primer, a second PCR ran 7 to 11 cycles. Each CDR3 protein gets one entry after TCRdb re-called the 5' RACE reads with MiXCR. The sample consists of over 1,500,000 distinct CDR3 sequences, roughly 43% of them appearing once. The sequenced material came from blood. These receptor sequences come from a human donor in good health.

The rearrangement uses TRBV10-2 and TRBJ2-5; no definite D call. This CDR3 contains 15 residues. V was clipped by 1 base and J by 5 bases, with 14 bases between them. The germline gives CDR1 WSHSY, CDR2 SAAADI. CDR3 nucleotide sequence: TGCGCCAGCAGTGAGTTAAGGACCGAGACGGAGACCCAGTACTTC. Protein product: CASSELRTETETQYF.

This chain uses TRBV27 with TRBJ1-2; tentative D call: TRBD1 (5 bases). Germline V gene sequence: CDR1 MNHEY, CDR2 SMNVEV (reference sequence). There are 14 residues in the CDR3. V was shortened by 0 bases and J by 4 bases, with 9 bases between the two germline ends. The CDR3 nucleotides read TGTGCCAGCAGTTTATCTCGGGACGGCTATGGCTACACCTTC. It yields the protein CASSLSRDGYGYTF.

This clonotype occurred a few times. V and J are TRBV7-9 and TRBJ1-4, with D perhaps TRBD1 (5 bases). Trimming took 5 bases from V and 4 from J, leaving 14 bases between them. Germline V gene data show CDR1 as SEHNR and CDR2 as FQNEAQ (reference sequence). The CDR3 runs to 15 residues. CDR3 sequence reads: CASSPTQVLNEKLFF. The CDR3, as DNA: TGTGCCAGCAGCCCTACACAGGTTCTTAATGAAAAACTGTTTTTT.

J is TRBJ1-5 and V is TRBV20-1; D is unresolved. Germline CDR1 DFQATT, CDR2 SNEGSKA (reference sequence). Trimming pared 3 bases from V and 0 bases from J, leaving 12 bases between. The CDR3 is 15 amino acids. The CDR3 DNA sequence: TGCAGTGCTAGTGGGAGACTCTATAGCAATCAGCCCCAGCATTTT. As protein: CSASGRLYSNQPQHF.

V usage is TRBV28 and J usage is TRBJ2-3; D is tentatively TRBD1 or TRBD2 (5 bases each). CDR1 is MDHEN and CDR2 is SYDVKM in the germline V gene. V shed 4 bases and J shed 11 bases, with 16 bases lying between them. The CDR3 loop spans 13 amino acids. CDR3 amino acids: CASSSSPGSKQYF. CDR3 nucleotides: TGTGCCAGCAGTTCGTCCCCAGGGAGTAAGCAGTATTTT.

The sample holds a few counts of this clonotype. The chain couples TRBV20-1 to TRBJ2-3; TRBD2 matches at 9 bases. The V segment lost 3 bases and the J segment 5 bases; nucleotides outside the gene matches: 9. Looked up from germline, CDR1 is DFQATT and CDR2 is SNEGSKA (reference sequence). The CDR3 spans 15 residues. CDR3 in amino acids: CSASYLRGGQDTQYF. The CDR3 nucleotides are TGCAGTGCTAGCTATCTGCGGGGGGGGCAAGATACGCAGTATTTT.

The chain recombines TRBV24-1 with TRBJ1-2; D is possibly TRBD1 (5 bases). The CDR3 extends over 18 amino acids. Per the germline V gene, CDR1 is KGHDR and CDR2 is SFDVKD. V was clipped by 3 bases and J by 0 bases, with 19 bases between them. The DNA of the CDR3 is TGTGCCACCAGTGATAACTCTCGTGTCAGGGACTCTAACTATGGCTACACCTTC. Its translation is CATSDNSRVRDSNYGYTF.

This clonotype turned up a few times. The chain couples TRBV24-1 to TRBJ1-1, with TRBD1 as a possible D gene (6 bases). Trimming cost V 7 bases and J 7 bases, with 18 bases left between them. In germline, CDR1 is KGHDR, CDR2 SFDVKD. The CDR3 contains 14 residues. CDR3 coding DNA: TGTGCCACCAGCGACCACCACCGGACAGTTGAAGCTTTCTTT. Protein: CATSDHHRTVEAFF.

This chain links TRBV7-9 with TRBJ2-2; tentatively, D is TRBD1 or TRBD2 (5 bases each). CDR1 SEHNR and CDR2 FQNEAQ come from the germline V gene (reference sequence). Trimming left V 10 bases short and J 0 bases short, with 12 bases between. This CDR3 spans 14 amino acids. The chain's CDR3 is CANWGFPNTGELFF. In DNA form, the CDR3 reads TGTGCCAACTGGGGGTTCCCGAACACCGGGGAGCTGTTTTTT.

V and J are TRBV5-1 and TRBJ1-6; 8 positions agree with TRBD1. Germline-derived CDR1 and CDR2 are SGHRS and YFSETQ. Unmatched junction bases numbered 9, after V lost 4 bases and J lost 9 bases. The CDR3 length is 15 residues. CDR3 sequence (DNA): TGCGCCAGCAGCGCGACAGGGGAGCTGACTTCACCCCTCCACTTT. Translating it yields CASSATGELTSPLHF.

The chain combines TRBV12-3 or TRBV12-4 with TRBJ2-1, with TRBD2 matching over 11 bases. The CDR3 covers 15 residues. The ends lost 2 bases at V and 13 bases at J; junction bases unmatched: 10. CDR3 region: CASSLPSGGSETQFF. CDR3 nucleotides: TGTGCCAGCAGTTTACCTAGCGGGGGGAGTGAGACCCAGTTCTTC.

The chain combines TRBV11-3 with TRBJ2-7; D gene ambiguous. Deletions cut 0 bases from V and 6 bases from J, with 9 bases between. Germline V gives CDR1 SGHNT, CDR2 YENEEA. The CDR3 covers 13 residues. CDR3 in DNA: TGTGCCAGCAGCTTAGACTCTCCAACCGAGCAGTACTTC. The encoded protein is CASSLDSPTEQYF.

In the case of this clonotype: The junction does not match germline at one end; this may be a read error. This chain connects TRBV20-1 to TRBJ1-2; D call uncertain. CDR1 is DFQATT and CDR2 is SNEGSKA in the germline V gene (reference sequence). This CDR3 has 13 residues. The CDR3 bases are TGCAGTGCTAGATTGGGCACTAACCATGGCTACACCTTC. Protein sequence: CSARLGTNHGYTF.

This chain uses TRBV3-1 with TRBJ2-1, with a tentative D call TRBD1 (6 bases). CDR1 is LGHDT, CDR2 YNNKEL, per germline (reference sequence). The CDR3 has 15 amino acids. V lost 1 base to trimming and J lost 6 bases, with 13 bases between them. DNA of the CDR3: TGTGCCAGCAGCCAAGCAGGGGTCCCCCCCAATGAGCAGTTCTTC. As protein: CASSQAGVPPNEQFF.

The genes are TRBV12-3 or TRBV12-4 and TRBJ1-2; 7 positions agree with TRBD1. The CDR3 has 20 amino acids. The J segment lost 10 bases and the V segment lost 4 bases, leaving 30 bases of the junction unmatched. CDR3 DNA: TGTGCCAGCAGTTATCTAATACCGGGACAGCGTGGGCCGTTCAACTCGGACTACACCTTC. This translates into CASSYLIPGQRGPFNSDYTF.

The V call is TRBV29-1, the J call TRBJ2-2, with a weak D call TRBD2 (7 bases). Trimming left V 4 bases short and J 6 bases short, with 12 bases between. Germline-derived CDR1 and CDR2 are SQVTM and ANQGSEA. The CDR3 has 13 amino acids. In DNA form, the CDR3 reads TGCAGCGTTGCCCGAGGGGGGGCCGGGGAGCTGTTTTTT. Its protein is CSVARGGAGELFF.

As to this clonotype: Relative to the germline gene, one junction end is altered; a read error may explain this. The CDR3 nucleotides read TGCGGTGCTAGAGATAGGGAAAGCTGGCCGGGACAGCCCCTCTATAGCAATCAGCCCCAGCATTTT. It codes for CGARDRESWPGQPLYSNQPQHF. The V gene is TRBV20-1, the J gene TRBJ1-5; 7 bases fit TRBD1. Germline loops: CDR1 DFQATT, CDR2 SNEGSKA (reference sequence). This CDR3 has 22 residues.

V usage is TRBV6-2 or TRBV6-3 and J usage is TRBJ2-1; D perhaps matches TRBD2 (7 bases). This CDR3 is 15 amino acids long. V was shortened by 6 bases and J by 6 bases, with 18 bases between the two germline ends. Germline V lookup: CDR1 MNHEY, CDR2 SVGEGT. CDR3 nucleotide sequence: TGTGCCAGCAGACCCCTCAGGGGAGGGTCCAATGAGCAGTTCTTC. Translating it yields CASRPLRGGSNEQFF.

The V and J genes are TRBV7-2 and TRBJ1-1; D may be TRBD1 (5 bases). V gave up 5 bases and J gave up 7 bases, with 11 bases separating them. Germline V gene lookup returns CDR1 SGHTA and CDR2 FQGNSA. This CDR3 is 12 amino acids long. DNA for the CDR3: TGTGCCAGCAGCGGGCAGGGCGGTGAAGCTTTCTTT. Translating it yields CASSGQGGEAFF.

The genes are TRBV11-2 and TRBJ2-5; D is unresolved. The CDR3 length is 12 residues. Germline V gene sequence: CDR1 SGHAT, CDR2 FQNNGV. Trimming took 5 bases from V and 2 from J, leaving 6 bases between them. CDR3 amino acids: CASSVPQETQYF. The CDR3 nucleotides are TGTGCCAGCAGCGTACCTCAAGAGACCCAGTACTTC.

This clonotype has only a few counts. CDR3 sequence: CASSPPSRGGPSEQFF. CDR3 coding DNA: TGTGCCAGCAGCCCCCCTTCAAGGGGGGGGCCGTCCGAGCAGTTCTTC. The chain carries TRBV7-6 and TRBJ2-1; D may be TRBD2 (7 bases). CDR1 is SGHVS, CDR2 FNYEAQ, per germline. V lost 5 bases and J lost 10, with 24 bases in between. The CDR3 has 16 residues. The full variable domain, its missing parts supplied by reference TRBV7-6 and TRBJ2-1, is GAGVSQSPRYKVTKRGQDVALRCDPISGHVSLYWYRQALGQGPEFLTYFNYEAQQDKSGLPNDRFSAERPEGSISTLTIQRTEQRDSAMYRCASSPPSRGGPSEQFFGPGTRLTVL.